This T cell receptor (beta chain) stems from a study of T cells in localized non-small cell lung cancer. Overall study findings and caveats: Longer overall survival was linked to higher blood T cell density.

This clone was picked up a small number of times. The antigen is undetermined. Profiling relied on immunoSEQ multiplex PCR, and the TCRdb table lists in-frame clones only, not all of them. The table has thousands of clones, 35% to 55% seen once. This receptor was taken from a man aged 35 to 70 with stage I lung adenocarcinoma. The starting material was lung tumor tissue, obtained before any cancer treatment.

The DNA of the CDR3 is TGTGCCACCAGCAGAGCAACAGGGGGGTACCACGAGCAGTACTTC. Translated, it gives CATSRATGGYHEQYF. The chain joins TRBV15 to TRBJ2-7; 8 nucleotides match TRBD1. CDR1 is LNHNV, CDR2 YYDKDF, per germline (reference sequence). V lost 1 base, J lost 5 bases, and 7 bases stayed unmatched. The CDR3 consists of 15 residues.